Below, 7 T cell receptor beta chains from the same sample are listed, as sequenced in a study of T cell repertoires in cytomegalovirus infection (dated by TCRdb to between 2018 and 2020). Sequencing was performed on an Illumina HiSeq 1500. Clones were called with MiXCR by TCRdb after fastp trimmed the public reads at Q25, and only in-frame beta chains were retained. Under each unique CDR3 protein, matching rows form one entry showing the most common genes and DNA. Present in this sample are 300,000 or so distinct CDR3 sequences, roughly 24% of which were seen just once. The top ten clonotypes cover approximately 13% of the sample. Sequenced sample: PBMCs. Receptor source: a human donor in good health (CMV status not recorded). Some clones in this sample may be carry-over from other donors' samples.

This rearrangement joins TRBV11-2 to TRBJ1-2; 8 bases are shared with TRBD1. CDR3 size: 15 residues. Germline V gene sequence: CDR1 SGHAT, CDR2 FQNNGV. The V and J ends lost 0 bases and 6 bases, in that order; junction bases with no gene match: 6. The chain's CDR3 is CASSLEGGQVDGYTF. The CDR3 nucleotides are TGTGCCAGCAGCTTAGAGGGGGGACAGGTCGATGGCTACACCTTC.

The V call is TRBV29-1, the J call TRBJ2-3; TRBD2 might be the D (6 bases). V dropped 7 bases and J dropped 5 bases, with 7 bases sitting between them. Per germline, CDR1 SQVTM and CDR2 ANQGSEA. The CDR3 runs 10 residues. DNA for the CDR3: TGCAGCGCCGGGAGAGATACGCAGTATTTT. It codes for CSAGRDTQYF.

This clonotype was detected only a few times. In DNA, the CDR3 is TGTGCCAGCGTACTACTAGCGGGAGTCACAGATACGCAGTATTTT. Translated, it gives CASVLLAGVTDTQYF. V is TRBV6-6 and J is TRBJ2-3; TRBD2 agrees at 11 bases. The J segment lost 2 bases and the V segment lost 8 bases, leaving 6 bases of the junction unmatched. This CDR3 is 15 amino acids long. The germline V gene encodes CDR1 MNHNY and CDR2 SVGAGI (reference sequence).

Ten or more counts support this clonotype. The CDR3 here is CASSSSGIANEKLFF. Written as DNA, the CDR3 is TGTGCCAGCAGTTCTTCAGGAATAGCTAATGAAAAACTGTTTTTT. The chain uses TRBV12-3 or TRBV12-4 and TRBJ1-4; D is unclear. Between the trimmed V and J ends, which lost 4 bases and 3 bases, there was a span of 12 bases. This CDR3 is 15 amino acids long.

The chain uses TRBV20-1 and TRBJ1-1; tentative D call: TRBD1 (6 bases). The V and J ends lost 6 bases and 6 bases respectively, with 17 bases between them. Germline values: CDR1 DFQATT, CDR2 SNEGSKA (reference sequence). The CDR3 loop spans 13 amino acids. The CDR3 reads CSACRQGLAEAFF. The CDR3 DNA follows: TGCAGTGCCTGCCGCCAGGGGTTAGCTGAAGCTTTCTTT.

CDR3 sequence: CASRTGDRNNSPLHF. The DNA of the CDR3 is TGTGCCAGCAGGACAGGGGACCGCAATAATTCACCCCTCCACTTT. The J gene is TRBJ1-6, the V gene TRBV28, with 8 bases matching TRBD1. Germline CDR1 reads MDHEN; CDR2 reads SYDVKM. V lost 6 bases, J lost 5 bases, and 6 bases stayed unmatched. This CDR3 spans 15 amino acids.

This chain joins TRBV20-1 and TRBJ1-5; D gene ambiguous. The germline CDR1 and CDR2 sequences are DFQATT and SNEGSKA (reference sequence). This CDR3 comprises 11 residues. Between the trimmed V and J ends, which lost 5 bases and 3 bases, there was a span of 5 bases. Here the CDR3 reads CSAFTNQPQHF. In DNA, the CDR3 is TGCAGTGCTTTCACCAATCAGCCCCAGCATTTT.